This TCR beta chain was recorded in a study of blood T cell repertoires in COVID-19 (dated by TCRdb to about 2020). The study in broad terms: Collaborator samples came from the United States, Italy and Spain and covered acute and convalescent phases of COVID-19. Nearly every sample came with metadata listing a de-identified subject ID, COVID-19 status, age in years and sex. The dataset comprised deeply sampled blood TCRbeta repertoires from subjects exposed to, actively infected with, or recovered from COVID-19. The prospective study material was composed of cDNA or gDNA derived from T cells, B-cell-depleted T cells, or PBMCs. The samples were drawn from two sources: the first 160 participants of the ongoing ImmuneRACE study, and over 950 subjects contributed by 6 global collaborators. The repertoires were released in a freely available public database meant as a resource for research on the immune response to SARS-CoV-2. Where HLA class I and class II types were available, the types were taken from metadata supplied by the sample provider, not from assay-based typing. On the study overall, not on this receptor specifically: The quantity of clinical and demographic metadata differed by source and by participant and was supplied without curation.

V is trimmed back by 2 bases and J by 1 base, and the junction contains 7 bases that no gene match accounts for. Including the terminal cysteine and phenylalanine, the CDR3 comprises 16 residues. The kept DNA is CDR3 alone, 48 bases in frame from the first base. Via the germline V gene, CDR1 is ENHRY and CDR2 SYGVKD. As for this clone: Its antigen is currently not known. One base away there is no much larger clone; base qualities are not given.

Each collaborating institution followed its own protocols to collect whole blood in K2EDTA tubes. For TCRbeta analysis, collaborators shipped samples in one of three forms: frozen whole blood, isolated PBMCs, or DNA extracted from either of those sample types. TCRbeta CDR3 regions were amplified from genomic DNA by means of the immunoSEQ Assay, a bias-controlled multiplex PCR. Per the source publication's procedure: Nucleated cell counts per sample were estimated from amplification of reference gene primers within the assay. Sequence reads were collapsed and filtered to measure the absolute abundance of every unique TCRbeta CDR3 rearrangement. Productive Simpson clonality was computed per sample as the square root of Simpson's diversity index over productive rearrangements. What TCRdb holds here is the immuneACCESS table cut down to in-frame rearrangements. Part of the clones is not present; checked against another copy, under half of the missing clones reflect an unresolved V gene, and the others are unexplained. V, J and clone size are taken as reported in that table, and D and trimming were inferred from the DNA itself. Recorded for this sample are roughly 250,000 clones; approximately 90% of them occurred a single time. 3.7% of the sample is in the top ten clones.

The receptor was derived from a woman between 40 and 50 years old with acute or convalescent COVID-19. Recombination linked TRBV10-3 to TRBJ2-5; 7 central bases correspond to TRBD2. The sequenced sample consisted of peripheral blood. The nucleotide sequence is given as TGTGCCATCAGTGAGGCGGCGGGGGAACTCCAAGAGACCCAGTACTTC. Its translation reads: CAISEAAGELQETQYF.